A selection of T cell receptor beta chains follows, all from one sample in a study of blood T cell repertoires in COVID-19. Profiled with immunoSEQ multiplex PCR; TCRdb holds only in-frame clones, not every one. This sample has about 97,000 clones, with around 87% found just once. Source material: peripheral blood. The source of these receptors is a woman aged 50 to 60 with COVID-19, enrolled during active disease. CDR3s include the opening cysteine and the closing phenylalanine or tryptophan. The D gene is left open where the match is weak. For some rows the clone size is stated as once, few or many, or as a class when expanded; others skip it.

clone_size | j_call | d_call | v_call | cdr3_nt | cdr3_aa
. | TRBJ1-6 | . | TRBV21-1 | TGTGCCAGCAGCAAACCGACAGGGGGTTATGATTCACCCCTCCACTTT | CASSKPTGGYDSPLHF
. | TRBJ2-3 | TRBD2 | TRBV6-4 | TGTGCCAGCAGTGACTCAGCGGGGGGGCGAACAGATACGCAGTATTTT | CASSDSAGGRTDTQYF
. | TRBJ2-5 | TRBD2 | TRBV15 | TGTGCCACCAGCAGAGATTTTGGACTAGCGGGGGGAGAGACCCAGTACTTC | CATSRDFGLAGGETQYF
. | TRBJ2-7 | TRBD1 | TRBV27 | TGTGCCAGCAGTTTTAAGGGACAGGGCTACGAGCAGTACTTC | CASSFKGQGYEQYF
. | TRBJ1-2 | . | TRBV12-2 | TGTGCAAGTCGCTTAGAATCGGGGAATACTAACTATGGCTACACCTTC | CASRLESGNTNYGYTF
. | TRBJ2-5 | TRBD2 | TRBV3-1/TRBV3-2 | TGTGCCAGCAGCCAGACTAGCGGGGGGCAGGGAGAGACCCAGTACTTC | CASSQTSGGQGETQYF
. | TRBJ1-3 | TRBD1 | TRBV3-1/TRBV3-2 | TGTGCCAGCAGCGATACAGGGGCGGGTTACACCATATATTTT | CASSDTGAGYTIYF
. | TRBJ1-1 | . | TRBV13 | TGTGCCAGCAGCTCGGACCCGGGGAGGGGGACTGAAGCTTTCTTT | CASSSDPGRGTEAFF
. | TRBJ2-7 | . | TRBV11-1 | TGTGCCAGCAGCCCAGCAGGCAGCCGGTCGCCGGAGCAGTACTTC | CASSPAGSRSPEQYF
. | TRBJ1-1 | TRBD1 | TRBV11-2 | TGTGCCAGCAGCGGAAGACAGGGGGTGAGGACTGAAGCTTTCTTT | CASSGRQGVRTEAFF
. | TRBJ2-7 | TRBD1 | TRBV5-1 | TGCGCCAGCAGCTTGGCTGGCGGACAGGTCTACGAGCAGTACTTC | CASSLAGGQVYEQYF
. | TRBJ2-7 | . | TRBV2 | TGTGCCAGCAGGAGGGATGCTGGGCAGTACTTC | CASRRDAGQYF
. | TRBJ2-3 | . | TRBV28 | TGTGCCAGCAGCCCTGGACTGGGCACAGATACGCAGTATTTT | CASSPGLGTDTQYF
. | TRBJ1-2 | . | TRBV7-3 | TGTGCCAGCAGCTTGGACGGGGGGTCCTATGGCTACACCTTC | CASSLDGGSYGYTF
. | TRBJ1-5 | TRBD1 | TRBV28 | TGTGCCAGCAGTCACGTCCAGGGGGATCAGCCCCAGCATTTT | CASSHVQGDQPQHF
. | TRBJ1-2 | TRBD1 | TRBV14 | TGTGCCAGCAGCCAAGCGGGACAGTGGTATGGCTACACCTTC | CASSQAGQWYGYTF
. | TRBJ2-7 | . | TRBV9 | TGTGCCAGCAGCGCTGGGCCCTTGGGGGGCTACGAGCAGTACTTC | CASSAGPLGGYEQYF
many | TRBJ2-7 | TRBD1 | TRBV7-9 | TGTGCCAGCAGCCACCGGGACAGACTCTACGAGCAGTACTTC | CASSHRDRLYEQYF
. | TRBJ1-2 | TRBD1 | TRBV4-1 | TGCGCCAGCAGCCAAGACCGACAGGGCAACTATGGCTACACCTTC | CASSQDRQGNYGYTF
. | TRBJ1-6 | . | TRBV19 | TGTGCCAGTAGTTTGGTTTCAGGGTATAATTCACCCCTCCACTTT | CASSLVSGYNSPLHF
once | TRBJ2-7 | TRBD1 | TRBV18 | TGTGCCAGCTCACCACCCGGGCAGAGGACAGGGTTCGAGCAGTACTTC | CASSPPGQRTGFEQYF
few | TRBJ1-1 | . | TRBV30 | TGTGCCTGGAGTGGACAGCCCAACACTGAAGCTTTCTTT | CAWSGQPNTEAFF
. | TRBJ1-5 | . | TRBV9 | TGTGCCAGCAGCGTAGGAGGTATGGGGCCCCAGCATTTT | CASSVGGMGPQHF
. | TRBJ2-5 | . | TRBV6-5 | TGTGCCAGCAGAAAACAGGGAAAAGAGACCCAGTACTTC | CASRKQGKETQYF
. | TRBJ2-1 | . | TRBV11-3 | TGTGCCAGCAGCCGTAGTGCCGGCAATGAGCAGTTCTTC | CASSRSAGNEQFF
. | TRBJ2-7 | . | TRBV4-1 | TGCGCCAGCAGCCAAGATTTCAGGCCCTCCTACGAGCAGTACTTC | CASSQDFRPSYEQYF
once | TRBJ2-5 | . | TRBV12-3/TRBV12-4 | TGTGCCAGCAGTTTTGTGGAGGAAGAGACCCAGTACTTC | CASSFVEEETQYF
. | TRBJ2-7 | TRBD2 | TRBV27 | TGTGCCAGCAGTTTGGCGCGGACTAGCGGGGTAGTCTACGAGCAGTACTTC | CASSLARTSGVVYEQYF
. | TRBJ2-7 | . | TRBV11-1 | TGTGCCAGCAGCCTGGCGTTGGGCTTCGAGCAGTACTTC | CASSLALGFEQYF
. | TRBJ2-5 | TRBD2 | TRBV7-2 | TGTGCCAGCAGACCCGGGGGGGCCGGGACCCAGTACTTC | CASRPGGAGTQYF